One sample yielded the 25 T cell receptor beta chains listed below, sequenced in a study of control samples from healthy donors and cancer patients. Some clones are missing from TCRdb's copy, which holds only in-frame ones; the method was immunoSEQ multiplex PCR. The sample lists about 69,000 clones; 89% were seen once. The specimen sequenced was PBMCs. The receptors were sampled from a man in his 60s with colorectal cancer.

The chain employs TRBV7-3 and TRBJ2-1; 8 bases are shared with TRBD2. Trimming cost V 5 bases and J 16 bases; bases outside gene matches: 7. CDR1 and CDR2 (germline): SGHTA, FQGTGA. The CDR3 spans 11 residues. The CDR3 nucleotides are TGTGCCAGCAGCCCCGGGGGGGCCATATTCTTC. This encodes CASSPGGAIFF.

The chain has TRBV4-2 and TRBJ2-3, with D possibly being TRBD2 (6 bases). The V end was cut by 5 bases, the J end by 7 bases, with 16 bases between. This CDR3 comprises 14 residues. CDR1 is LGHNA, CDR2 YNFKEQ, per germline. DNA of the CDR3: TGTGCCAGCAGCGTTCCGGGACTTGGAAATACGCAGTATTTT. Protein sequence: CASSVPGLGNTQYF.

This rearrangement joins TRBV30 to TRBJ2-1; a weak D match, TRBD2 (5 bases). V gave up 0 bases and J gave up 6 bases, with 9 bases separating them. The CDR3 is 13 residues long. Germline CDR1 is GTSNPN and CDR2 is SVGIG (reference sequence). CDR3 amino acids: CAWSVLDGNEQFF. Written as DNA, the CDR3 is TGTGCCTGGAGTGTACTAGACGGCAATGAGCAGTTCTTC.

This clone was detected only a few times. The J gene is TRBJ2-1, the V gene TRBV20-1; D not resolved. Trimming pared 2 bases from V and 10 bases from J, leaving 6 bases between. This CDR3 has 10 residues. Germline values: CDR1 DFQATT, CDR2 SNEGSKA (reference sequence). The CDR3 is CSARLDEQFF. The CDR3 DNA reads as TGCAGTGCTAGACTGGACGAGCAGTTCTTC.

The DNA for the CDR3 is TGTGCCAGCAGCCCACAGGCTACAATCTATAATTCACCCCTCCACTTT. This translates into CASSPQATIYNSPLHF. This chain links TRBV7-2 with TRBJ1-6, with D possibly matching TRBD1 (5 bases). CDR3 length equals 16 residues. Germline assignment: CDR1 SGHTA and CDR2 FQGNSA. V lost 5 bases to trimming and J lost 3 bases, with 14 bases between them.

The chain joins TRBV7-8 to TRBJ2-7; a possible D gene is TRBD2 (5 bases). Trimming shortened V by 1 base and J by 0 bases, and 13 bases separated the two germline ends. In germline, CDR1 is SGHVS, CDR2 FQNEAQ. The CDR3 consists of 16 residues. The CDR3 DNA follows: TGTGCCAGCAGCTTAGGGGCGGGCAGGAGCTCCTACGAGCAGTACTTC. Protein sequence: CASSLGAGRSSYEQYF.

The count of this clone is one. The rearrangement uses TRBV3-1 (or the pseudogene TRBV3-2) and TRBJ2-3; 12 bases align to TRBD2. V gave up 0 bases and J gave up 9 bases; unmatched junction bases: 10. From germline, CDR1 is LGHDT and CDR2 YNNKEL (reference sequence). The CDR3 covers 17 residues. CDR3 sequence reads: CASSQDLSSGGALTQYF. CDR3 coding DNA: TGTGCCAGCAGCCAAGATCTTTCTAGCGGGGGGGCCTTAACGCAGTATTTT.

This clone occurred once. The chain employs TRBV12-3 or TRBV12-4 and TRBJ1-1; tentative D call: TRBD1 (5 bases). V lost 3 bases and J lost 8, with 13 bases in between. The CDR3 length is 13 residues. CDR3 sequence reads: CASSLFREGEAFF. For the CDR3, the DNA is TGTGCCAGCAGTTTGTTCAGGGAAGGGGAAGCTTTCTTT.

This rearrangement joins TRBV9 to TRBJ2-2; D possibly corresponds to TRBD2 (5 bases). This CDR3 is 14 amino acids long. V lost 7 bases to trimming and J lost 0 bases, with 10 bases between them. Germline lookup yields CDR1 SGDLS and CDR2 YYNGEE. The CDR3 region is CASAEAPNTGELFF. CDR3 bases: TGTGCCAGCGCGGAGGCACCGAACACCGGGGAGCTGTTTTTT. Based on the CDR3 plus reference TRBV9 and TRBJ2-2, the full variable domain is DSGVTQTPKHLITATGQRVTLRCSPRSGDLSVYWYQQSLDQGLQFLIQYYNGEERAKGNILERFSAQQFPDLHSELNLSSLELGDSALYFCASAEAPNTGELFFGEGSRLTVL.

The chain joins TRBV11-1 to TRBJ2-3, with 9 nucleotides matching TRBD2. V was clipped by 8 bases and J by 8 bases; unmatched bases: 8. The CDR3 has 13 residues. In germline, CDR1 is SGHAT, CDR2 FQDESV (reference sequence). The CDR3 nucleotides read TGTGCCAGCGGCGGGGGGGGACCAGTTACGCAGTATTTT. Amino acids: CASGGGGPVTQYF. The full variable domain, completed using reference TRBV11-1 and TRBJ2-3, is EAEVAQSPRYKITEKSQAVAFWCDPISGHATLYWYRQILGQGPELLVQFQDESVVDDSQLPKDRFSAERLKGVDSTLKIQPAELGDSAMYLCASGGGGPVTQYFGPGTRLTVL.

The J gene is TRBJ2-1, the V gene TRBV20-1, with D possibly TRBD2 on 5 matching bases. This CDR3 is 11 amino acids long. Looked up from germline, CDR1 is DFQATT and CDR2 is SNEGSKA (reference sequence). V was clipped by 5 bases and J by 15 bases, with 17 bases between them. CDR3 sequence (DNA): TGCAGTGCTCTGGACTTTCCCTTGAGGTTCTTC. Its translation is CSALDFPLRFF.

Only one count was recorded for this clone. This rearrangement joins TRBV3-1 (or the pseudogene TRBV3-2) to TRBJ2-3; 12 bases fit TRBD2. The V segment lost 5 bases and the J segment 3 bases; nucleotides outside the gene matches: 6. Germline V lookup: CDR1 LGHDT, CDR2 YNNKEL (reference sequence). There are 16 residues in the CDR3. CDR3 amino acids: CASSDPSGGGTDTQYF. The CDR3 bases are TGTGCCAGCAGCGACCCTAGCGGGGGGGGGACAGATACGCAGTATTTT.

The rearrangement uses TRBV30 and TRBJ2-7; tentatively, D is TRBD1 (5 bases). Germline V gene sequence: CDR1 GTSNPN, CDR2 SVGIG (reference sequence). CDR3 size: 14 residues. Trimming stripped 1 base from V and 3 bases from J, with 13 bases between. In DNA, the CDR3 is TGTGCCTGGAGTGGAAGGGGCTACCTCTACGAGCAGTACTTC. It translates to CAWSGRGYLYEQYF.

In DNA, the CDR3 is TGTGCCAGCAGTTTCGGCAATCCGAGGACTGAAGCTTTCTTT. The encoded protein is CASSFGNPRTEAFF. The chain is built from TRBV27 and TRBJ1-1, with no clear D. The CDR3 extends over 14 amino acids. V was clipped by 3 bases and J by 5 bases, with 13 bases between them. Germline CDR1 is MNHEY and CDR2 is SMNVEV (reference sequence).

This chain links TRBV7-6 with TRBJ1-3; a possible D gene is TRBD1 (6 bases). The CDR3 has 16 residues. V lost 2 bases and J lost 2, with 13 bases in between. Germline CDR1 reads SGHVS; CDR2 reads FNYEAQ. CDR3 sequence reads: CASSLRAQGAGNTIYF. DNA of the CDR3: TGTGCCAGCAGCTTAAGGGCACAGGGAGCTGGAAACACCATATATTTT.

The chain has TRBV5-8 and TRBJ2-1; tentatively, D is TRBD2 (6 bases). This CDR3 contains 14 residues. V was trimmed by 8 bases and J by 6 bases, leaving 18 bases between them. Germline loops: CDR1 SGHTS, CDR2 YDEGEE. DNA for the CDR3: TGTGCCAGTCGGAGGAGGGGCCGAGGCAATGAGCAGTTCTTC. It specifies CASRRRGRGNEQFF.

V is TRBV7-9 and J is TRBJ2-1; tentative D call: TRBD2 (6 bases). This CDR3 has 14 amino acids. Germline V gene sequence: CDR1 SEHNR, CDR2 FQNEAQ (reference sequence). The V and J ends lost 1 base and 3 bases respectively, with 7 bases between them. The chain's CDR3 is CASSLVDYYNEQFF. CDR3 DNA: TGTGCCAGCAGCTTAGTGGACTACTACAATGAGCAGTTCTTC.

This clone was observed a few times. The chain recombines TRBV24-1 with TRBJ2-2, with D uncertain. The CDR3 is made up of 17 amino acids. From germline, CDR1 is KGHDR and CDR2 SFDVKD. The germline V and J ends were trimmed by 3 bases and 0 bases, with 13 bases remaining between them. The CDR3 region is CATSDRLVGPNTGELFF. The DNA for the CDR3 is TGTGCCACCAGTGATCGCCTCGTGGGCCCGAACACCGGGGAGCTGTTTTTT.

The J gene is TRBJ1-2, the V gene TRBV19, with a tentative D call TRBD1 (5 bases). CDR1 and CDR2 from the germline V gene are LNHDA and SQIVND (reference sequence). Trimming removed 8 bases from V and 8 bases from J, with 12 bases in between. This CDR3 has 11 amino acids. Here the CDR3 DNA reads TGTGCCAGTTTTGGAGGGGTCGGCTACACCTTC. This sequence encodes CASFGGVGYTF. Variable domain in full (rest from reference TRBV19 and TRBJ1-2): DGGITQSPKYLFRKEGQNVTLSCEQNLNHDAMYWYRQDPGQGLRLIYYSQIVNDFQKGDIAEGYSVSREKKESFPLTVTSAQKNPTAFYLCASFGGVGYTFGSGTRLTVV.

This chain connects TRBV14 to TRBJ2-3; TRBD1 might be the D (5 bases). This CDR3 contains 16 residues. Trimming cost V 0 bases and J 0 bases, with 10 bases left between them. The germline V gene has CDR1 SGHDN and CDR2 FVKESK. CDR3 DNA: TGTGCCAGCAGCCAAGATTGGACAAGTAGCACAGATACGCAGTATTTT. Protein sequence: CASSQDWTSSTDTQYF.

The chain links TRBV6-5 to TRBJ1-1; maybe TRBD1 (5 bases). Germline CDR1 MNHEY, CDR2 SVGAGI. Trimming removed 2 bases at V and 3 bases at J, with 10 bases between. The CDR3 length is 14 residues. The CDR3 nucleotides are TGTGCCAGCAGTTACGGTCCGGGGGACACTGAAGCTTTCTTT. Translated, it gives CASSYGPGDTEAFF.

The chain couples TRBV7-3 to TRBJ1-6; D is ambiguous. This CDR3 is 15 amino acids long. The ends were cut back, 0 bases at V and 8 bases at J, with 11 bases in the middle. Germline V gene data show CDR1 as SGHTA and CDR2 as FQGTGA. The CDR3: CASSLTGDGYSPLHF. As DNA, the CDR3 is TGTGCCAGCAGCTTAACCGGAGACGGGTATTCACCCCTCCACTTT.

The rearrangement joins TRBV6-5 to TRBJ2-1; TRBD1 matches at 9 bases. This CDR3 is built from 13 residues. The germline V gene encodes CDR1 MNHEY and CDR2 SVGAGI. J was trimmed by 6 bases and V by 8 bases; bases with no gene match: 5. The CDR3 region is CASRDREANEQFF. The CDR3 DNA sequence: TGTGCCAGCCGGGACAGGGAGGCCAATGAGCAGTTCTTC.

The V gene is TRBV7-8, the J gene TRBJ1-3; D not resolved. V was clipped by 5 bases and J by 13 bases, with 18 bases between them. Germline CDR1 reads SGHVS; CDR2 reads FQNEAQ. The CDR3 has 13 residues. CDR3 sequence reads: CASSDPHSSQIYF. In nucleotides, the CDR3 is TGTGCCAGCAGCGATCCTCACAGCTCTCAGATATATTTT.

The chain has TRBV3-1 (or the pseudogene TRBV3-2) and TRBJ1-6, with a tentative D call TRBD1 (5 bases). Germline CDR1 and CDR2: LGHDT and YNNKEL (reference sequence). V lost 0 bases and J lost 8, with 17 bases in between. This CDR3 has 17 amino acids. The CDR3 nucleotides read TGTGCCAGCAGCCAAGATTTAGTACAGACAGCCGATTCACCCCTCCACTTT. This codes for CASSQDLVQTADSPLHF.